This TCR beta chain was sequenced during a study of regulatory T cells in long-lasting Graves disease. Study results and limitations: Favoring TRBV28, TRBJ1-2 and TRBJ2-5 was a feature seen in persistent disease.

Arm-PCR of CDR3 regions and iRepertoire HTBI primers were used to build TCR beta libraries. TCRdb re-analysed the multiplex PCR reads in MiXCR, keeping a single row per CDR3 protein. Of more than 400,000 distinct CDR3 sequences in the sample, about a sixth are singletons; the top ten hold 9.5% to 12%. Germline lookup yields CDR1 SEHNR and CDR2 FQNEAQ (reference sequence). The CDR3 totals 18 residues. Trimming stripped 5 bases from V and 0 bases from J, with 23 bases between. In this sample, this clonotype turned up many times. Its matching antigen is unknown. Time point here: newly diagnosed GD, antithyroid drugs for less than 3 months. After RNA was extracted from PBMCs, the TCR library was made from it. It was an endocrinology department in Xi'an, China, that provided the patients. These same records also appear under a second study, on T cells in Graves' hyperthyroidism and ophthalmopathy.

This receptor was identified in a woman in her 30s with Graves disease. The sample in question was peripheral blood mononuclear cells (PBMCs), obtained at new diagnosis, from a patient treated with antithyroid drugs. The rearrangement links TRBV7-9 to TRBJ2-7, with D perhaps TRBD1 (5 bases). CDR3 in DNA: TGTGCCAGCAGCCCGAGAACAAGGCAGGGTACAGGCTCCTACGAGCAGTACTTC. It specifies CASSPRTRQGTGSYEQYF.